The 26 T cell receptor beta chains given below trace back to one sample, sequenced in a study of T cells expressing NK-cell markers. TCRdb processed the 5' RACE reads again and assigns one entry to each CDR3 protein, with no DNA. This repertoire includes around 380,000 distinct CDR3 sequences. The sample taken for sequencing was blood T cells: a sorted CD56 or NKG2C T cell subset, CD4+ or CD8+ T cells, or bulk PBMC T cells (not recorded which). The receptor set was obtained from a woman in her forties or fifties in good health.

The rearrangement uses TRBV24-1 and TRBJ1-2; TCRdb outputs TRBD1, but without DNA this stays unchecked. The CDR3 is 14 amino acids. Germline values: CDR1 KGHDR, CDR2 SFDVKD. The CDR3 spells CATSDRGQAYGYTF.

V and J are TRBV3-1 and TRBJ2-5; lacking DNA, the TRBD2 call made by TCRdb goes unchecked. Germline CDR1 and CDR2: LGHDT and YNNKEL (reference sequence). This CDR3 is 13 amino acids long. The CDR3 sequence is CASSRLAGGTQYF.

V gene TRBV6-1 combines with J gene TRBJ2-1; TCRdb picks TRBD2, but there is no DNA to check that call. Germline lookup yields CDR1 MNHNS and CDR2 SASEGT. The CDR3 is 14 amino acids. CDR3 sequence: CASSARLAVNEQFF.

The genes are TRBV12-5 and TRBJ2-5; TCRdb's D call, TRBD1, is unchecked because there is no DNA. The CDR3 has 14 amino acids. Germline-derived CDR1 and CDR2 are LGHNT and FRNRAP. The CDR3 loop reads CASGLIGQGETQYF. The whole variable domain, remainder taken from reference TRBV12-5 and TRBJ2-5, is DARVTQTPRHKVTEMGQEVTMRCQPILGHNTVFWYRQTMMQGLELLAYFRNRAPLDDSGMPKDRFSAEMPDATLATLKIQPSEPRDSAVYFCASGLIGQGETQYFGPGTRLLVL.

The rearrangement joins TRBV18 to TRBJ2-1; without DNA, the TCRdb call of TRBD1 cannot be checked. The CDR3 is 17 residues long. Germline V gene lookup returns CDR1 KGHSH and CDR2 LQKENI. The CDR3 spells CASSQMFRDRGNNEQFF.

The chain carries TRBV6-4 and TRBJ2-2. This CDR3 is 14 amino acids long. Germline CDR1 MRHNA, CDR2 SNTAGT. The CDR3 sequence is CASTSDANTGELFF.

The rearrangement links TRBV5-4 to TRBJ2-3; no DNA is available, so the TRBD1 call from TCRdb remains unchecked. This CDR3 region has 18 residues. CDR1 and CDR2 (germline): SGHNT, YYREEE (reference sequence). The CDR3 sequence is CASSRPTGGLSSTDTQYF.

The gene calls are TRBV19 and TRBJ2-7; checking the TCRdb D call of TRBD1 is not possible without DNA. Germline lookup yields CDR1 LNHDA and CDR2 SQIVND (reference sequence). This CDR3 has 12 residues. The CDR3 loop is CASSSSGGRQYF.

The chain recombines TRBV6-5 with TRBJ2-1; TCRdb's D call of TRBD2 is untestable without DNA. This CDR3 contains 13 residues. The V gene's germline CDR1 is MNHEY and CDR2 SVGAGI. The CDR3 protein is CASRLAGVNEQFF.

V and J are TRBV11-3 and TRBJ2-3; TCRdb returns TRBD2, unconfirmable since there is no DNA. The CDR3 is 15 amino acids. Germline CDR1 SGHNT, CDR2 YENEEA. The CDR3 here is CASSPSGGRPDTQYF.

The rearrangement uses TRBV7-9 and TRBJ2-1; the TRBD1 assignment by TCRdb is unverifiable without DNA. Germline CDR1 reads SEHNR; CDR2 reads FQNEAQ (reference sequence). The CDR3 has 11 residues. CDR3 region: CAGAGGTMLFF.

This sequence joins TRBV27 and TRBJ2-5. There are 14 residues in the CDR3. Looked up from germline, CDR1 is MNHEY and CDR2 is SMNVEV (reference sequence). CDR3 in amino acids: CASRLGLGQETQYF.

V and J are TRBV7-8 and TRBJ2-7. This CDR3 comprises 13 residues. Germline V gene lookup returns CDR1 SGHVS and CDR2 FQNEAQ. The CDR3 sequence is CASKPAGLYEQYF.

The J gene is TRBJ2-3, the V gene TRBV23-1. TRBV23-1 is recorded as an ORF, its role being uncertain. CDR3 length: 11 amino acids. CDR3 residues: CASKGSDTQYF.

The chain's CDR3 is CSARDLLGPSYNEQFF. The J gene is TRBJ2-1, the V gene TRBV20-1. Germline loops: CDR1 DFQATT, CDR2 SNEGSKA (reference sequence). The length of the CDR3 is 16 residues.

The rearrangement joins TRBV10-2 to TRBJ1-2; lacking DNA, the TRBD1 call made by TCRdb goes unchecked. There are 14 residues in the CDR3. Germline values: CDR1 WSHSY, CDR2 SAAADI. The CDR3 sequence: CASSLQTGYDGYTF.

The chain joins TRBV4-1 to TRBJ2-2. There are 14 residues in the CDR3. The germline gives CDR1 MGHRA, CDR2 YSYEKL. This CDR3 is CASSLEDDTGELFF.

This chain connects TRBV28 to TRBJ1-6; TCRdb picks TRBD1, but there is no DNA to check that call. Germline V gives CDR1 MDHEN, CDR2 SYDVKM. This CDR3 spans 13 amino acids. This chain's CDR3 is CAVEGQGSSPLHF.

The V and J genes are TRBV24-1 and TRBJ2-5; TCRdb indicates TRBD2, and absent DNA this call remains unverified. CDR3 size: 16 residues. The germline CDR1 and CDR2 sequences are KGHDR and SFDVKD. The CDR3 protein is CATSETSGSPQETQYF.

CDR3 residues: CASSSLLPGELFF. The chain uses TRBV5-5 and TRBJ2-2. The CDR3 contains 13 residues. CDR1 is SGHKS and CDR2 is YYEKEE in the germline V gene (reference sequence).

This sequence joins TRBV4-1 and TRBJ1-4; no DNA is available, so the TRBD1 call from TCRdb remains unchecked. The CDR3 has 16 residues. Germline V gene data show CDR1 as MGHRA and CDR2 as YSYEKL. CDR3 residues: CASSPPETGTNEKLFF.

V and J are TRBV28 and TRBJ2-5; TCRdb's D call of TRBD1 is untestable without DNA. The CDR3 runs 15 residues. Germline lookup yields CDR1 MDHEN and CDR2 SYDVKM. The CDR3 is CASSWAKGPQETQYF.

This CDR3 is CASSRTAGGADTQYF. The chain combines TRBV3-1 with TRBJ2-3; TCRdb picks TRBD2, but there is no DNA to check that call. CDR3 length: 15 amino acids. Germline V lookup: CDR1 LGHDT, CDR2 YNNKEL (reference sequence).

The CDR3 loop reads CASRDRQGSVTEAFF. The chain carries TRBV12-3 or TRBV12-4 and TRBJ1-1; absent DNA, TCRdb's TRBD1 call cannot be checked. The CDR3 has 15 residues.

The chain uses TRBV4-1 and TRBJ2-1. This CDR3 is built from 15 residues. The germline V gene has CDR1 MGHRA and CDR2 YSYEKL. The CDR3 reads CASSHRLSDYNEQFF.

The CDR3 sequence is CASSLARTTDTQYF. The V call is TRBV11-2, the J call TRBJ2-3. The germline V gene encodes CDR1 SGHAT and CDR2 FQNNGV. The CDR3 contains 14 residues.